These 8 T cell receptor beta chains came from one sample sequenced in a study of blood T cell dynamics during melanoma immunotherapy. Regarding time point: pre-treatment baseline. Assay: immunoSEQ multiplex PCR; the TCRdb copy retains only in-frame clones and omits some. The repertoire holds about 10,000 clones, just under 85% seen once, with less than 15% in the top ten. The source material was blood, sampled from a patient treated with checkpoint blockade. The receptors stem from a human donor with melanoma.

Concerning this clone itself: Other DNA sequences within the sample encode an identical CDR3. This chain links TRBV7-8 with TRBJ1-1; tentatively, D is TRBD1 (6 bases). V was clipped by 6 bases and J by 2 bases, with 13 bases between them. The germline gives CDR1 SGHVS, CDR2 FQNEAQ. CDR3 size: 14 residues. CDR3 protein: CASRRQAINTEAFF. DNA for the CDR3: TGTGCCAGCAGGAGACAGGCAATTAACACTGAAGCTTTCTTT.

This clone was observed a few times. The rearrangement links TRBV4-2 to TRBJ2-4, with TRBD2 identical over 10 bases. The V gene's germline CDR1 is LGHNA and CDR2 YNFKEQ. This CDR3 is built from 17 residues. Trimming took 3 bases from V and 2 from J; bases not matched to a gene: 7. CDR3 coding DNA: TGTGCCAGCAGCCATGCTCTAGCGGGGGAATCCAAAAACATTCAGTACTTC. Translation gives CASSHALAGESKNIQYF.

This chain joins TRBV10-3 and TRBJ1-4; TRBD1 agrees at 10 bases. The CDR3 spans 15 residues. The germline CDR1 and CDR2 sequences are ENHRY and SYGVKD. V lost 5 bases to trimming and J lost 8 bases; unmatched junction nucleotides: 8. The CDR3: CAISSGQGDGEKLFF. The CDR3 bases are TGTGCCATCAGTTCCGGACAGGGGGATGGAGAAAAACTGTTTTTT.

V usage is TRBV10-3 and J usage is TRBJ2-3; D might be TRBD2 (7 bases). V was cut by 5 bases and J by 3 bases, with 15 bases left in between. The length of the CDR3 is 15 residues. Germline V gives CDR1 ENHRY, CDR2 SYGVKD. The CDR3 DNA reads TGTGCCATCAGTAGGAGGGGGGGGCGAACAGATACGCAGTATTTT. The encoded protein is CAISRRGGRTDTQYF.

This clone was recorded a few times. V and J are TRBV7-2 and TRBJ1-5; unclear D gene. CDR3 length: 16 amino acids. Per germline, CDR1 SGHTA and CDR2 FQGNSA. V was clipped by 3 bases and J by 4 bases, with 16 bases between them. The CDR3 DNA reads TGTGCCAGCAGCTTGACATGGACGGAGGATAATCAGCCCCAGCATTTT. Amino acids: CASSLTWTEDNQPQHF.

This clone was found once. This rearrangement joins TRBV2 to TRBJ2-3, with 14 nucleotides matching TRBD2. Trimming took 6 bases from V and 1 from J; bases not matched to a gene: 3. The CDR3 contains 16 residues. The germline gives CDR1 SNHLY, CDR2 FYNNEI. CDR3 protein: CASSPGLAGGTDTQYF. CDR3 DNA: TGTGCCAGCAGCCCGGGACTAGCGGGGGGCACAGATACGCAGTATTTT.

The chain joins TRBV6-5 to TRBJ1-2; 7 nucleotides line up with TRBD1. The V segment lost 4 bases and the J segment 8 bases; nucleotides outside the gene matches: 10. There are 14 residues in the CDR3. Germline V gives CDR1 MNHEY, CDR2 SVGAGI. The CDR3 is CASSSNLGTAGYTF. DNA for the CDR3: TGTGCCAGCAGTTCCAACCTAGGGACAGCCGGCTACACCTTC.

The chain couples TRBV5-3 to TRBJ2-7; D gene uncertain. TRBV5-3 is flagged as an ORF with uncertain function. The CDR3 runs to 15 residues. V lost 0 bases and J 3 bases, leaving 13 bases between the germline ends. For the CDR3, the DNA is TGTGCCAGAAGCTTGGTAACAGCTTCGAGCTACGAGCAGTACTTC. Translated, it gives CARSLVTASSYEQYF.